Sequencing of this T cell receptor beta chain was carried out in a study of T cell responses to AZD1222 COVID-19 vaccine. Study observations and caveats: Among vaccine-associated CD4 TCRs, coverage spanned spike, with dominance at 160-218 and 743-854.

TCRdb keeps only in-frame clones here, not all; method: immunoSEQ multiplex PCR. The sample consists of 120,000 to 150,000 clones, 88% of them appearing once. In regard to this clone: Its antigen remains unidentified.

The CDR3 contains 14 residues. Germline CDR1 reads SGHDT; CDR2 reads YYEEEE. V lost 3 bases and J lost 4; bases outside the gene matches: 3. The clonotype originates from an adult who received the MenACWY meningococcal vaccine as a control. The sequences come from peripheral blood, collected 28 days after the second dose of the MenACWY control vaccine. J is TRBJ2-7 and V is TRBV5-6; TRBD1 matches at 11 bases. The CDR3 DNA is TGTGCCAGCAGCTCCAGGGACAGGGGGTACGAGCAGTACTTC. This translates into CASSSRDRGYEQYF. Together with reference TRBV5-6 and TRBJ2-7, the CDR3 gives the full variable domain: DAGVTQSPTHLIKTRGQQVTLRCSPKSGHDTVSWYQQALGQGPQFIFQYYEEEERQRGNFPDRFSGHQFPNYSSELNVNALLLGDSALYLCASSSRDRGYEQYFGPGTRLTVT.